This TCR beta chain was identified during a study of shared clonotypes between healthy human individuals. The replicate PCRs on unsorted PBMC were given about 300 ng DNA, which is tens of thousands of T cell genomes. Sequencing on ten immunoSEQ deep assay plates was performed for unsorted PBMC DNA. Produced via immunoSEQ multiplex PCR; TCRdb's table is partial and in-frame only. The sample lists 450,000 to 500,000 clones; 60% to 85% were seen once. Study-wide results and limits: There were few donors, and this limited the genetic and exposure-history diversity represented.

CDR3 length equals 15 residues. V was clipped by 5 bases and J by 5 bases; unmatched bases: 11. CDR1 MDHEN and CDR2 SYDVKM come from the germline V gene. The unsorted samples had 80 million to 95 million PBMCs used for genomic DNA. Worth noting for this clone: Its antigen remains unknown.

This clonotype was obtained from a woman in her 40s in good health. Some clones in this sample may be carry-over from other donors' samples. The chain uses TRBV28 and TRBJ2-5, with TRBD1 identical over 7 bases. The sample comprised PBMCs. The DNA of the CDR3 is TGTGCCAGCAGTCCCCTCCGACAGGGTTGGGAGACCCAGTACTTC. Translating it yields CASSPLRQGWETQYF.